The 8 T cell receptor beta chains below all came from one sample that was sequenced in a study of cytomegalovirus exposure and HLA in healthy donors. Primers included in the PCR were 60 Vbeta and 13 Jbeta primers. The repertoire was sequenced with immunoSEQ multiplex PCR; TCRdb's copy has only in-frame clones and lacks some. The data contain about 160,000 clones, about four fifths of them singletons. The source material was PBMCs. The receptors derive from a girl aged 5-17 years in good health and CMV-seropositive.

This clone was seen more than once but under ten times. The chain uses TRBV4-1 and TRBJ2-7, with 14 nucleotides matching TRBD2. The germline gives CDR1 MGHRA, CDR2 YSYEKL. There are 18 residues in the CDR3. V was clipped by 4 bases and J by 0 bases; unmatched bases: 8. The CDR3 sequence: CASSLRLAGGPFSYEQYF. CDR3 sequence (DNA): TGCGCCAGCAGCCTCAGACTAGCGGGAGGGCCTTTCTCCTACGAGCAGTACTTC.

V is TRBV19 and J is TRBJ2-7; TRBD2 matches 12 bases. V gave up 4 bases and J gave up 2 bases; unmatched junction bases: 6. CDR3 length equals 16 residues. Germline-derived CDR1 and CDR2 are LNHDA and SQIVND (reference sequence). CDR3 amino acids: CASSTDTSGGTYEQYF. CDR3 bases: TGTGCCAGTAGTACCGACACTAGCGGGGGGACCTACGAGCAGTACTTC. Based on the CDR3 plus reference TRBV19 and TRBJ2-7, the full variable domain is DGGITQSPKYLFRKEGQNVTLSCEQNLNHDAMYWYRQDPGQGLRLIYYSQIVNDFQKGDIAEGYSVSREKKESFPLTVTSAQKNPTAFYLCASSTDTSGGTYEQYFGPGTRLTVT.

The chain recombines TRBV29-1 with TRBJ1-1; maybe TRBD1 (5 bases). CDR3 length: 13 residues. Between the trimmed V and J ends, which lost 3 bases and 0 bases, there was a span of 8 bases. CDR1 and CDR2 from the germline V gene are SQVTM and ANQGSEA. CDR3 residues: CSVDDRLNTEAFF. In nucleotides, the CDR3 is TGCAGCGTTGACGACAGATTGAACACTGAAGCTTTCTTT.

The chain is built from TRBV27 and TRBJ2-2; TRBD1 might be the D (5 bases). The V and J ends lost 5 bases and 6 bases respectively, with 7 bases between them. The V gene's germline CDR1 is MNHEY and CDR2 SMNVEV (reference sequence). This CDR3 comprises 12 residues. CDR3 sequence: CASSIRAGELFF. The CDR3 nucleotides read TGTGCCAGCAGTATCAGGGCCGGGGAGCTGTTTTTT.

In DNA, the CDR3 is TGTGCCTGGGTAGATGTCGCCATGAACACTGAAGCTTTCTTT. Translation: CAWVDVAMNTEAFF. The chain combines TRBV30 with TRBJ1-1; unclear D gene. Trimming took off 5 bases at V and 0 bases at J, with 13 bases between the two ends. The germline V gene has CDR1 GTSNPN and CDR2 SVGIG (reference sequence). The CDR3 totals 14 residues.

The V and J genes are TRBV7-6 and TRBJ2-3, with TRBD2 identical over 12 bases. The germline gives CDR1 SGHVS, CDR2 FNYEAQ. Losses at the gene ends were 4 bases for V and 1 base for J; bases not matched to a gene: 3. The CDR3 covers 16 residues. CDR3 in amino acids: CASSSWTSGGTDTQYF. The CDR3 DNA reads TGTGCCAGCAGCTCCTGGACTAGCGGGGGCACAGATACGCAGTATTTT.

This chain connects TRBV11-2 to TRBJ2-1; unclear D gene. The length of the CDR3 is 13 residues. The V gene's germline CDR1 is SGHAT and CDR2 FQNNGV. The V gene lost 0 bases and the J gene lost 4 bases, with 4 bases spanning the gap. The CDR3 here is CASSLERYNEQFF. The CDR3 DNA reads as TGTGCCAGCAGCTTAGAGAGATACAATGAGCAGTTCTTC. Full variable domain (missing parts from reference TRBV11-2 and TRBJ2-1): EAGVAQSPRYKIIEKRQSVAFWCNPISGHATLYWYQQILGQGPKLLIQFQNNGVVDDSQLPKDRFSAERLKGVDSTLKIQPAKLEDSAVYLCASSLERYNEQFFGPGTRLTVL.

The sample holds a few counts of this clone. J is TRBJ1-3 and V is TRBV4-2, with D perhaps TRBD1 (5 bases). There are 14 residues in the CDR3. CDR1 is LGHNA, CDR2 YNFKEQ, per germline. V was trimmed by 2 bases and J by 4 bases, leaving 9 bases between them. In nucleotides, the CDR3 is TGTGCCAGCAGCCAATTACCAGGGGGAAACACCATATATTTT. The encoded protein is CASSQLPGGNTIYF.